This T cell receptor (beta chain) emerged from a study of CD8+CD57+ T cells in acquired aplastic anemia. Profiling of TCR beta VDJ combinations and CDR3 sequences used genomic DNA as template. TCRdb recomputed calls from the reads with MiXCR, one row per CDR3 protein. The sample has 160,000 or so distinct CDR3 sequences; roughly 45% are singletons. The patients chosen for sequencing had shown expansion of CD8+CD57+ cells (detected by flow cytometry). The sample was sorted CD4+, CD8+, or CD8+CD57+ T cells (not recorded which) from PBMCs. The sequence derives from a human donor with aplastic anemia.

CDR3 coding DNA: TGTGCCAGTAGTGGAATTGAGCTGAACACTGAAGCTTTCTTT. Translated, it gives CASSGIELNTEAFF. V is TRBV19 and J is TRBJ1-1, with D unresolved. V dropped 5 bases and J dropped 0 bases, with 10 bases sitting between them. The length of the CDR3 is 14 residues. The germline gives CDR1 LNHDA, CDR2 SQIVND (reference sequence).